The entry that follows covers one TCR beta chain sequence. Here immunoSEQ multiplex PCR was the method, and the copy in TCRdb shows in-frame clones only, minus some. The sample has a few hundred thousand clones; approximately 86% are singletons. The sample originates from a study of blood T cell repertoires in COVID-19. Study-wide background: T cells, B-cell-depleted T cells, or PBMCs provided the cDNA or gDNA that served as material.

This CDR3 spans 15 amino acids. Trimming cost V 2 bases and J 7 bases, with 17 bases left between them. The germline gives CDR1 ENHRY, CDR2 SYGVKD. V usage is TRBV10-3 and J usage is TRBJ1-2; tentative D call: TRBD1 (6 bases). This clonotype was obtained from a woman between 55 and 75 years old with COVID-19, enrolled during active disease. The source material was peripheral blood. This chain's CDR3 is CAISEGQYRLGGYTF. In DNA form, the CDR3 reads TGTGCCATCAGTGAGGGACAGTATAGGCTAGGTGGCTACACCTTC.